These 29 T cell receptor beta chains share one sample of origin, sequenced in a study of CD8+ T cells in alopecia areata. Extracted RNA was reverse transcribed, and the resulting cDNA served as sequencing template. Here immunoSEQ multiplex PCR was the method, and the copy in TCRdb shows in-frame clones only, minus some. The sample yields about 110,000 clones, roughly 59% seen once. The sequencing input was CD8+ T cells sorted from blood. The source of these receptors is a human donor in good health.

In DNA form, the CDR3 reads TGTGCCATCCAGGTTGATCCTAACTATGGCTACACCTTC. Its protein is CAIQVDPNYGYTF. The chain employs TRBV7-9 and TRBJ1-2, with no clear D. CDR1 and CDR2 from the germline V gene are SEHNR and FQNEAQ (reference sequence). V lost 10 bases, J lost 0 bases, and 12 bases lay in between. There are 13 residues in the CDR3.

The V call is TRBV19, the J call TRBJ1-1; D not resolved. The CDR3 runs 13 residues. With 1 base removed from V and 10 bases from J, the gap between germline ends came to 13 bases. CDR1 and CDR2 from the germline V gene are LNHDA and SQIVND (reference sequence). The CDR3 protein is CASSIGLASLAFF. Written as DNA, the CDR3 is TGTGCCAGTAGTATAGGGCTGGCATCCTTAGCTTTCTTT.

This chain joins TRBV28 and TRBJ1-5, with D maybe TRBD1 (5 bases). CDR3 size: 15 residues. V was pared by 10 bases and J by 3 bases, with 19 bases between. In germline, CDR1 is MDHEN, CDR2 SYDVKM. The CDR3 loop reads CATLGSRASNQPQHF. CDR3 sequence (DNA): TGTGCCACCCTGGGGAGCAGGGCTTCCAATCAGCCCCAGCATTTT.

This clone was seen a single time. The chain has TRBV5-6 and TRBJ1-1; D gene unclear. This CDR3 comprises 13 residues. The germline V gene encodes CDR1 SGHDT and CDR2 YYEEEE. The V gene lost 4 bases and the J gene lost 1 base, with 8 bases spanning the gap. In nucleotides, the CDR3 is TGTGCCAGCAGCCACAGAGCGAACACTGAAGCTTTCTTT. This encodes CASSHRANTEAFF.

The CDR3: CASSLPGRFYNEQFF. CDR3 sequence (DNA): TGTGCCAGCAGCTTACCCGGAAGATTCTACAATGAGCAGTTCTTC. This chain joins TRBV11-2 and TRBJ2-1, with no clear D. This CDR3 has 15 residues. CDR1 is SGHAT and CDR2 is FQNNGV in the germline V gene. V was shortened by 2 bases and J by 3 bases, with 11 bases between the two germline ends.

Only a few counts were recorded for this clone. The rearrangement joins TRBV29-1 to TRBJ1-2; D not certain. The CDR3 loop spans 11 amino acids. V gave up 5 bases and J gave up 8 bases, with 12 bases separating them. Germline-derived CDR1 and CDR2 are SQVTM and ANQGSEA. CDR3 in amino acids: CSVPDINGYTF. For the CDR3, the DNA is TGCAGCGTTCCTGACATAAACGGCTACACCTTC.

The rearrangement uses TRBV2 and TRBJ2-5, with 7 positions matching TRBD1. The length of the CDR3 is 15 residues. Germline assignment: CDR1 SNHLY and CDR2 FYNNEI. Unmatched junction bases numbered 9, after V lost 5 bases and J lost 3 bases. The CDR3 DNA reads as TGTGCCAGCAGTAGCACCGGGACAGATAAAGAGACCCAGTACTTC. Protein sequence: CASSSTGTDKETQYF.

This clone has a handful of counts. V is TRBV5-6 and J is TRBJ1-2; perhaps TRBD1 as D (6 bases). This CDR3 is 16 amino acids long. Germline-derived CDR1 and CDR2 are SGHDT and YYEEEE. V dropped 4 bases and J dropped 3 bases, with 19 bases sitting between them. In DNA, the CDR3 is TGTGCCAGCAGCCTCAACCCTGACAGGCCCCACTATGGCTACACCTTC. Translation gives CASSLNPDRPHYGYTF. Filled out from reference TRBV5-6 and TRBJ1-2, the complete variable domain reads DAGVTQSPTHLIKTRGQQVTLRCSPKSGHDTVSWYQQALGQGPQFIFQYYEEEERQRGNFPDRFSGHQFPNYSSELNVNALLLGDSALYLCASSLNPDRPHYGYTFGSGTRLTVV.

This clone came up a few times. The chain has TRBV30 and TRBJ1-3; D call uncertain. Deletions cut 2 bases from V and 0 bases from J, with 11 bases between. The germline V gene encodes CDR1 GTSNPN and CDR2 SVGIG (reference sequence). The CDR3 sequence is 15 residues long. The CDR3 region is CAWSPTESSGNTIYF. The CDR3 DNA is TGTGCCTGGAGTCCAACAGAGAGCTCTGGAAACACCATATATTTT.

This clone was detected a few times. This sequence joins TRBV30 and TRBJ2-7, with TRBD1 identical over 9 bases. Unmatched junction bases numbered 15, after V lost 4 bases and J lost 5 bases. Germline V gene sequence: CDR1 GTSNPN, CDR2 SVGIG (reference sequence). CDR3 length: 16 amino acids. The CDR3 DNA follows: TGTGCCTGGACCCGTGGGGGATGGACAGGGGAGGACGAGCAGTACTTC. Translated: CAWTRGGWTGEDEQYF.

This chain uses TRBV6-1 with TRBJ2-1, with 10 bases matching TRBD2. The junction had 8 bases not matched to a gene; V was cut back by 4 bases and J by 8 bases. Per the germline V gene, CDR1 is MNHNS and CDR2 is SASEGT. This CDR3 region has 15 residues. For the CDR3, the DNA is TGTGCCAGCAGTGTGGTTAGCGGGGGGTTCTATGAGCAGTTCTTC. Protein: CASSVVSGGFYEQFF.

The chain carries TRBV4-3 and TRBJ2-3; D is ambiguous. V was trimmed by 0 bases and J by 0 bases, leaving 16 bases between them. Germline V gene lookup returns CDR1 LGHNA and CDR2 YSLEER. The CDR3 totals 18 residues. In nucleotides, the CDR3 is TGCGCCAGCAGCCAAGATTCTTGGCCGATATCTAGCACAGATACGCAGTATTTT. Translated: CASSQDSWPISSTDTQYF.

The DNA of the CDR3 is TGTGCCAGCAGCCCCTCCCAAGAGACCCAGTACTTC. It encodes CASSPSQETQYF. The chain is built from TRBV7-9 and TRBJ2-5; D not certain. Per the germline V gene, CDR1 is SEHNR and CDR2 is FQNEAQ (reference sequence). With 5 bases removed from V and 1 base from J, the gap between germline ends came to 5 bases. CDR3 length: 12 amino acids.

The J gene is TRBJ2-2, the V gene TRBV18, with TRBD2 as a possible D gene (5 bases). Germline assignment: CDR1 KGHSH and CDR2 LQKENI. The CDR3 totals 17 residues. The ends were cut back, 0 bases at V and 1 base at J, with 12 bases in the middle. The CDR3 region has the DNA TGTGCCAGCTCACCACCGAGGACTGAGAAGAACACCGGGGAGCTGTTTTTT. Amino acids: CASSPPRTEKNTGELFF.

J is TRBJ2-7 and V is TRBV10-3, with D unresolved. The V gene's germline CDR1 is ENHRY and CDR2 SYGVKD. The CDR3 runs to 13 residues. The V end was cut by 2 bases, the J end by 5 bases, with 10 bases between. The CDR3 region has the DNA TGTGCCATCAGTGAGGCGCCTGAGGACGAGCAGTACTTC. Protein sequence: CAISEAPEDEQYF.

The rearrangement uses TRBV9 and TRBJ2-5; D remains unclear. Germline lookup yields CDR1 SGDLS and CDR2 YYNGEE. Trimming left V 0 bases short and J 5 bases short, with 14 bases between. The CDR3 extends over 15 amino acids. The CDR3 protein is CASSVGGYLGETQYF. CDR3 nucleotides: TGTGCCAGCAGCGTAGGTGGCTACCTCGGGGAGACCCAGTACTTC.

The rearrangement uses TRBV29-1 and TRBJ1-2; 9 bases are a match to TRBD1. This CDR3 has 13 amino acids. Germline V lookup: CDR1 SQVTM, CDR2 ANQGSEA. V was clipped by 8 bases and J by 7 bases; unmatched bases: 11. The DNA for the CDR3 is TGCAGCTTTCTGGGGACAGGGTCGCCTGGCTACACCTTC. It is translated as CSFLGTGSPGYTF.

V gene TRBV2 combines with J gene TRBJ1-1, with TRBD1 identical over 12 bases. Germline loops: CDR1 SNHLY, CDR2 FYNNEI. Unmatched junction bases numbered 12, after V lost 8 bases and J lost 5 bases. The length of the CDR3 is 16 residues. The CDR3 region is CASSGQGAPRETEAFF. DNA for the CDR3: TGTGCCAGCTCGGGACAGGGGGCTCCCCGTGAGACTGAAGCTTTCTTT.

V and J are TRBV9 and TRBJ2-5; maybe TRBD2 (7 bases). Germline V gene data show CDR1 as SGDLS and CDR2 as YYNGEE. The CDR3 spans 15 residues. The germline V and J ends were trimmed by 4 bases and 5 bases, with 18 bases remaining between them. CDR3 residues: CASSTPTGGSETQYF. The CDR3 region has the DNA TGTGCCAGCAGCACCCCGACGGGGGGCAGTGAGACCCAGTACTTC.

The sample holds one count of this clone. The chain combines TRBV7-8 with TRBJ2-7; weak D call: TRBD1 (5 bases). Germline CDR1 is SGHVS and CDR2 is FQNEAQ. V gave up 1 base and J gave up 2 bases, with 9 bases separating them. The CDR3 sequence is 14 residues long. The DNA for the CDR3 is TGTGCCAGCAGCTTAGTTGGACAAGCCTACGAGCAGTACTTC. Amino acid sequence: CASSLVGQAYEQYF.

The V and J genes are TRBV7-2 and TRBJ2-1, with 9 bases that match TRBD2. CDR1 SGHTA and CDR2 FQGNSA come from the germline V gene. V shed 1 base, J shed 10 bases, and the junction held 8 bases outside the gene matches. The CDR3 extends over 15 amino acids. The CDR3 spells CASSLEIGGGVEQFF. CDR3 nucleotide sequence: TGTGCCAGCAGCTTAGAGATCGGCGGGGGGGTCGAGCAGTTCTTC.

This clone came up a few times. This chain uses TRBV5-4 with TRBJ2-7; D gene uncertain. Germline values: CDR1 SGHNT, CDR2 YYREEE (reference sequence). The CDR3 contains 15 residues. V lost 0 bases, J lost 0 bases, and 10 bases lay in between. The chain's CDR3 is CASSLDIWNSYEQYF. The CDR3 DNA reads as TGTGCCAGCAGCTTGGATATCTGGAACTCCTACGAGCAGTACTTC.

The J gene is TRBJ2-1, the V gene TRBV4-1; TRBD2 matches at 8 bases. The CDR3 spans 15 residues. Germline V gene data show CDR1 as MGHRA and CDR2 as YSYEKL. Trimming removed 3 bases from V and 8 bases from J; junction bases left unmatched: 9. The DNA of the CDR3 is TGCGCCAGCAGCCAGGAAAAGCGGGGGCTACATGAGCAGTTCTTC. Translation gives CASSQEKRGLHEQFF.

This sequence joins TRBV29-1 and TRBJ1-1, with unresolved D. The germline V and J ends were trimmed by 4 bases and 0 bases, with 12 bases remaining between them. There are 14 residues in the CDR3. Germline V lookup: CDR1 SQVTM, CDR2 ANQGSEA. In DNA form, the CDR3 reads TGCAGCGTTGGGTGGGCTTACATGAACACTGAAGCTTTCTTT. Translating gives CSVGWAYMNTEAFF.

The chain uses TRBV29-1 and TRBJ2-7; tentatively, D is TRBD1 (6 bases). Germline loops: CDR1 SQVTM, CDR2 ANQGSEA. The V end was cut by 4 bases, the J end by 4 bases, with 11 bases between. CDR3 length: 12 residues. CDR3 nucleotides: TGCAGCGTTGCTGGTAGGGGGTACGAGCAGTACTTC. It encodes CSVAGRGYEQYF.

This chain connects TRBV7-9 to TRBJ2-5, with D uncertain. Trimming stripped 5 bases from V and 5 bases from J, with 6 bases between. The CDR3 has 11 residues. CDR1 and CDR2 (germline): SEHNR, FQNEAQ (reference sequence). The CDR3 reads CASSRTETQYF. CDR3 in DNA: TGTGCCAGCAGCCGTACGGAGACCCAGTACTTC.

This clone was seen only once. V and J are TRBV15 and TRBJ1-4; D is possibly TRBD1 (6 bases). V was cut by 1 base and J by 8 bases, with 17 bases left in between. Germline V CDR1 and CDR2: LNHNV, YYDKDF (reference sequence). This CDR3 is built from 16 residues. CDR3 amino acids: CATSRVSNRAGEKLFF. CDR3 nucleotide sequence: TGTGCCACCAGCAGAGTCTCGAACAGGGCTGGGGAAAAACTGTTTTTT.

This chain connects TRBV11-2 to TRBJ2-1; TRBD1 aligns across 7 bases. After removal of 4 bases from V and 9 bases from J, the junction contained 9 bases not matched to a gene. The CDR3 spans 14 residues. In germline, CDR1 is SGHAT, CDR2 FQNNGV. This CDR3 reads CASSWGRAGGEQFF. CDR3 nucleotides: TGTGCCAGCAGCTGGGGTAGGGCAGGGGGTGAGCAGTTCTTC.

The CDR3 spells CSVETRGRISGYTF. CDR3 nucleotide sequence: TGCAGCGTTGAGACCAGGGGGCGCATCTCTGGCTACACCTTC. The V gene is TRBV29-1, the J gene TRBJ1-2, with 8 bases lining up with TRBD1. This CDR3 has 14 amino acids. With V trimmed by 3 bases and J by 7 bases, 10 bases remained unmatched. Germline CDR1 is SQVTM and CDR2 is ANQGSEA.